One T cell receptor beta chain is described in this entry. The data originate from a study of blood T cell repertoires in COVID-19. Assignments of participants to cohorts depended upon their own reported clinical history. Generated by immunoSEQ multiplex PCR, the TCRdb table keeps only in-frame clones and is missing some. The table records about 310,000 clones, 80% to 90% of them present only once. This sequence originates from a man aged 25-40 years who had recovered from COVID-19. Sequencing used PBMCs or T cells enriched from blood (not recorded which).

The CDR3 DNA sequence: TGTGCCAGTAGAGGTTTGGGAGGCAGCTATGGCTACACCTTC. Protein sequence: CASRGLGGSYGYTF. The chain joins TRBV19 to TRBJ1-2, with D uncertain. The CDR3 covers 14 residues. Germline assignment: CDR1 LNHDA and CDR2 SQIVND (reference sequence). The V end lost 6 bases, the J end lost 4 bases, and 15 bases lay between the germline ends.